This T cell receptor (beta chain) came from a study of technical replicates of blood from several donors. The method was immunoSEQ multiplex PCR; TCRdb's version includes in-frame clones alone and lacks a portion of them. Here the sample spans roughly 61,000 clones, more than 95% being singletons. Germline V CDR1 and CDR2: SGHVS, FQNEAQ. The CDR3 is 18 amino acids. The ends lost 2 bases at V and 1 base at J; junction bases unmatched: 11. This TCR came from a human donor in good health. The V gene is TRBV7-8, the J gene TRBJ2-5, with 9 nucleotides matching TRBD2. Sequenced material: T cells isolated from PBMCs. CDR3 coding DNA: TGTGCCAGCAGCTTATTATCACTAGCGGGCGCCCTCCAAGAGACCCAGTACTTC. Amino acids: CASSLLSLAGALQETQYF.